These 14 T cell receptor beta chains were sequenced from one sample in a study of spatial heterogeneity in lung cancer. TCRdb used MiXCR to reprocess the 5' RACE reads, holding one entry per CDR3 protein. The sample has about 78,000 distinct CDR3 sequences; 8% are singletons. The sample's time point: sample taken at primary tumor resection. The sequenced sample was PBMCs, obtained at surgery. These receptors were taken from a male donor with early-stage non-small cell lung cancer.

The sample holds many counts of this clonotype. A read error may account for a junction end that differs from germline. The V call is TRBV12-3 or TRBV12-4, the J call TRBJ2-1; either TRBD1 or TRBD2 may fit D (6 bases each). The CDR3 consists of 12 residues. The CDR3, as DNA: TGCCCCCGGAGGGGGGAGTACAATGAGCAGTTCTTC. Translated, it gives CPRRGEYNEQFF.

This clonotype was seen ten or more times. The chain is built from TRBV10-3 and TRBJ2-7; 9 bases fit TRBD2. V gave up 0 bases and J gave up 3 bases; unmatched junction bases: 9. CDR1 is ENHRY and CDR2 is SYGVKD in the germline V gene. The CDR3 is made up of 17 amino acids. Here the CDR3 DNA reads TGTGCCATCAGTGAGTCGGGGCTAGCGGGAATCGGCTACGAGCAGTACTTC. This sequence encodes CAISESGLAGIGYEQYF.

This clonotype has only a few counts. This chain links TRBV14 with TRBJ2-3, with D tentatively TRBD2 (5 bases). The CDR3 totals 17 residues. From germline, CDR1 is SGHDN and CDR2 FVKESK. V lost 0 bases, J lost 4 bases, and 17 bases lay in between. DNA of the CDR3: TGTGCCAGCAGCCAAGATTCGATAGCGACTGGTCCAGATACGCAGTATTTT. Protein: CASSQDSIATGPDTQYF. Together with reference TRBV14 and TRBJ2-3, the CDR3 gives the full variable domain: EAGVTQFPSHSVIEKGQTVTLRCDPISGHDNLYWYRRVMGKEIKFLLHFVKESKQDESGMPNNRFLAERTGGTYSTLKVQPAELEDSGVYFCASSQDSIATGPDTQYFGPGTRLTVL.

The gene calls are TRBV30 and TRBJ2-2; no firm D call. V gave up 4 bases and J gave up 6 bases, with 9 bases separating them. Germline loops: CDR1 GTSNPN, CDR2 SVGIG (reference sequence). CDR3 length: 12 residues. In DNA form, the CDR3 reads TGTGCCTGGATTTATGGGTCCGGGGAGCTGTTTTTT. This gives the protein CAWIYGSGELFF. The complete variable domain, with remaining parts taken from reference TRBV30 and TRBJ2-2, reads SQTIHQWPATLVQPVGSPLSLECTVEGTSNPNLYWYRQAAGRGLQLLFYSVGIGQISSEVPQNLSASRPQDRQFILSSKKLLLSDSGFYLCAWIYGSGELFFGEGSRLTVL.

The chain links TRBV20-1 to TRBJ1-4; tentatively, D is TRBD1 (5 bases). The germline gives CDR1 DFQATT, CDR2 SNEGSKA (reference sequence). V shed 5 bases and J shed 8 bases, with 15 bases lying between them. The CDR3 extends over 13 amino acids. CDR3 amino acids: CSAGDPLGEKLFF. The CDR3 region has the DNA TGCAGTGCTGGGGACCCGCTGGGGGAAAAACTGTTTTTT.

This clonotype has only a few counts. The chain employs TRBV27 and TRBJ2-7; no clear D. V lost 0 bases and J lost 3, with 9 bases in between. The V gene's germline CDR1 is MNHEY and CDR2 SMNVEV (reference sequence). This CDR3 has 14 amino acids. The CDR3 sequence is CASSLSSGDYEQYF. DNA of the CDR3: TGTGCCAGCAGTTTATCCTCCGGCGACTACGAGCAGTACTTC.

The rearrangement links TRBV6-2 or TRBV6-3 to TRBJ2-7, with D perhaps matching TRBD2 (7 bases). From germline, CDR1 is MNHEY and CDR2 SVGEGT. The CDR3 is made up of 16 amino acids. Trimming left V 6 bases short and J 6 bases short, with 24 bases between. CDR3 amino acids: CASRPLERGGIAEQYF. DNA for the CDR3: TGTGCCAGCAGACCCCTGGAGAGGGGGGGAATAGCCGAGCAGTACTTC.

The table lists this clonotype with a few counts. This chain joins TRBV6-5 and TRBJ2-1; 8 bases agree with TRBD2. Germline lookup yields CDR1 MNHEY and CDR2 SVGAGI. The ends lost 5 bases at V and 7 bases at J; junction bases unmatched: 22. The CDR3 runs 19 residues. The CDR3 here is CASSPWLTSGQRESNEQFF. CDR3 in DNA: TGTGCCAGCAGTCCCTGGTTAACATCAGGCCAGCGGGAGTCGAATGAGCAGTTCTTC.

The sample holds many counts of this clonotype. The chain combines TRBV7-6 with TRBJ1-1; D perhaps matches TRBD1 (6 bases). Germline loops: CDR1 SGHVS, CDR2 FNYEAQ. The CDR3 is made up of 14 amino acids. Deletions cut 5 bases from V and 4 bases from J, with 14 bases between. This CDR3 is CASSVGHGATEAFF. The CDR3 nucleotides read TGTGCCAGCAGCGTGGGACATGGAGCCACTGAAGCTTTCTTT.

This clonotype has ten or more counts. This chain connects TRBV4-2 to TRBJ1-2, with D perhaps matching TRBD1 (6 bases). Germline V gene data show CDR1 as LGHNA and CDR2 as YNFKEQ. Trimming took off 1 base at V and 1 base at J, with 16 bases between the two ends. The CDR3 spans 17 residues. In DNA form, the CDR3 reads TGTGCCAGCAGCCAAGTCAGGGCACAGGGTGATAACTATGGCTACACCTTC. Translating it yields CASSQVRAQGDNYGYTF.

This clonotype was seen more than once but under ten times. J is TRBJ1-1 and V is TRBV20-1; no definite D call. The CDR3 spans 14 residues. Germline CDR1 is DFQATT and CDR2 is SNEGSKA (reference sequence). Trimming removed 7 bases at V and 2 bases at J, with 17 bases between. The CDR3 region has the DNA TGCAGTGTCCCGCTGGGAGCACTCAACACTGAAGCTTTCTTT. Translated, it gives CSVPLGALNTEAFF.

This clonotype was counted only a few times. J is TRBJ1-1 and V is TRBV4-3; possible D gene TRBD1, 5 bases. This CDR3 spans 15 amino acids. V lost 2 bases and J lost 2, with 12 bases in between. Germline V CDR1 and CDR2: LGHNA, YSLEER. CDR3 protein: CASSQFLTANTEAFF. Written as DNA, the CDR3 is TGCGCCAGCAGCCAATTTCTGACAGCCAACACTGAAGCTTTCTTT.

This chain uses TRBV9 with TRBJ2-5; no reliable D call. CDR1 SGDLS and CDR2 YYNGEE come from the germline V gene. Trimming took off 0 bases at V and 1 base at J, with 10 bases between the two ends. This CDR3 is built from 15 residues. CDR3 loop: CASSVAVGRQETQYF. CDR3 DNA: TGTGCCAGCAGCGTAGCGGTAGGACGCCAAGAGACCCAGTACTTC.

This clonotype was counted many times. The rearrangement uses TRBV5-1 and TRBJ2-3, with 11 bases identical to TRBD2. The CDR3 runs 16 residues. Germline V gene data show CDR1 as SGHRS and CDR2 as YFSETQ. Unmatched junction bases numbered 10, after V lost 4 bases and J lost 6 bases. The CDR3 spells CASSKGTSGWWDTQYF. In DNA form, the CDR3 reads TGCGCCAGCAGCAAAGGGACTAGCGGATGGTGGGATACGCAGTATTTT.